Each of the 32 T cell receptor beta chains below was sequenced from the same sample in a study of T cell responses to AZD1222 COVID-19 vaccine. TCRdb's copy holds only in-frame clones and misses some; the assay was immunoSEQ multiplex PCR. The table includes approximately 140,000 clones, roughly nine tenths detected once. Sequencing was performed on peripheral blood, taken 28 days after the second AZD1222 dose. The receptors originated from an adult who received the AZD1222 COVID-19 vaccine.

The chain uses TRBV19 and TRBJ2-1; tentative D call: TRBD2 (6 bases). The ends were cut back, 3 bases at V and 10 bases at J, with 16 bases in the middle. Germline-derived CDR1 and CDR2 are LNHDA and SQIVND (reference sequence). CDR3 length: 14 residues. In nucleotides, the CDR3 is TGTGCCAGTAGTATGGGCCTCGGGACTCCGGAGCAGTTCTTC. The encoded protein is CASSMGLGTPEQFF.

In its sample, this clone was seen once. CDR3 amino acids: CASSEAPSGLAKNIQYF. CDR3 in DNA: TGTGCCAGCAGTGAAGCGCCTAGCGGCTTAGCCAAAAACATTCAGTACTTC. This sequence joins TRBV6-1 and TRBJ2-4; 7 bases map to TRBD2. Germline V gene data show CDR1 as MNHNS and CDR2 as SASEGT. After removal of 0 bases from V and 0 bases from J, the junction contained 5 bases not matched to a gene. The CDR3 is 17 residues long.

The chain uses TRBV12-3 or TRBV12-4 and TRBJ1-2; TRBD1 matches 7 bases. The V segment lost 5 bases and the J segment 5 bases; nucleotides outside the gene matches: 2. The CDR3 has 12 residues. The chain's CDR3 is CASSGTAYGYTF. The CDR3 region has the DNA TGTGCCAGCAGTGGGACAGCTTATGGCTACACCTTC.

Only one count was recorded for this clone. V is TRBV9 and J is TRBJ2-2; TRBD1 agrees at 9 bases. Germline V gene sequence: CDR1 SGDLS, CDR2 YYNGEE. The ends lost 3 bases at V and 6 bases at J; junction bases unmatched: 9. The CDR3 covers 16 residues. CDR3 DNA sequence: TGTGCCAGCAGCGCTTACAGGGGGCTATCAGCCGGGGAGCTGTTTTTT. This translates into CASSAYRGLSAGELFF.

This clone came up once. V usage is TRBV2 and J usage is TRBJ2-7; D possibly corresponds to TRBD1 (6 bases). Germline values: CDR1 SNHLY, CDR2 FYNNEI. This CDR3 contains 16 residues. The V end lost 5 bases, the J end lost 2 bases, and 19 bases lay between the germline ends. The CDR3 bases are TGTGCCAGCAGTACTACAAGTGGGGGCCGACCCTACGAGCAGTACTTC. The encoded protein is CASSTTSGGRPYEQYF.

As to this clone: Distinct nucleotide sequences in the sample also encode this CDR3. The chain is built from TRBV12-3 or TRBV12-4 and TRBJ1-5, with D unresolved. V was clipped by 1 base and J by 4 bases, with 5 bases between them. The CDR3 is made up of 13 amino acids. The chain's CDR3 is CASSLDRNQPQHF. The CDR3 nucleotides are TGTGCCAGCAGTTTAGATAGAAATCAGCCCCAGCATTTT.

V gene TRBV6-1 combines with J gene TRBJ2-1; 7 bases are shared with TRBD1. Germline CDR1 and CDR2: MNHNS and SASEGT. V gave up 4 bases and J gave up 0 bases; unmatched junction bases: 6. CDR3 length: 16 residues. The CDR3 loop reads CASSGLQGSSYNEQFF. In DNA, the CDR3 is TGTGCCAGCAGTGGTTTACAGGGGAGCTCCTACAATGAGCAGTTCTTC.

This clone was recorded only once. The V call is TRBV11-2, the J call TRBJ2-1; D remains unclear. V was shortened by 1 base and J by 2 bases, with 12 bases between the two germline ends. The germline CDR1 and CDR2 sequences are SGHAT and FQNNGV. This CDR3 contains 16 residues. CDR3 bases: TGTGCCAGCAGCTTAGTTCCAGGTTCTACCTACAATGAGCAGTTCTTC. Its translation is CASSLVPGSTYNEQFF.

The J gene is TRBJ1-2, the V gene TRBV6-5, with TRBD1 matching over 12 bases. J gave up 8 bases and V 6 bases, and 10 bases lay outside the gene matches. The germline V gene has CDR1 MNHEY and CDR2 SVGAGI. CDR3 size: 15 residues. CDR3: CASRIGTGGAEGYTF. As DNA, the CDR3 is TGTGCCAGCAGAATCGGGACAGGGGGCGCGGAAGGCTACACCTTC.

Here the CDR3 DNA reads TGTGCCTGGAGTCCTCAGCTCTATGGCTACACCTTC. This translates into CAWSPQLYGYTF. The rearrangement links TRBV30 to TRBJ1-2; no definite D call. Germline V gene data show CDR1 as GTSNPN and CDR2 as SVGIG (reference sequence). The CDR3 is made up of 12 amino acids. Trimming removed 2 bases at V and 4 bases at J, with 8 bases between.

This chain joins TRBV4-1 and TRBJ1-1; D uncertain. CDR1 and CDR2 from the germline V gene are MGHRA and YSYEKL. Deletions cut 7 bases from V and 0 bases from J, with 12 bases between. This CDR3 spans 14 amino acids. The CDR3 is CASTTFLMNTEAFF. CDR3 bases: TGCGCCAGCACAACCTTCCTTATGAACACTGAAGCTTTCTTT.

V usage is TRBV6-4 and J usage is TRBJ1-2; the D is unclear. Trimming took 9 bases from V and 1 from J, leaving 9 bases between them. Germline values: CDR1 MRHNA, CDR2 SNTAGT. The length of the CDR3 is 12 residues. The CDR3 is CASPGYNYGYTF. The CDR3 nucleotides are TGTGCCAGTCCCGGGTATAACTATGGCTACACCTTC.

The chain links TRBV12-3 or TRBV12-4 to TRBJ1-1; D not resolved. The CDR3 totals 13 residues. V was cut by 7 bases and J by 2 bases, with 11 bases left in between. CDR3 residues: CASIRIGNTEAFF. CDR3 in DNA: TGTGCCAGCATTAGGATCGGTAACACTGAAGCTTTCTTT.

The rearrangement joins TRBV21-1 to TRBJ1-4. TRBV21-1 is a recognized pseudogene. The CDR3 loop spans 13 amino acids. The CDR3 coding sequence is TGTGCCTGCACCGGGACGGGGAGGAGAAAACTGTTTTTT. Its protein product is CACTGTGRRKLFF.

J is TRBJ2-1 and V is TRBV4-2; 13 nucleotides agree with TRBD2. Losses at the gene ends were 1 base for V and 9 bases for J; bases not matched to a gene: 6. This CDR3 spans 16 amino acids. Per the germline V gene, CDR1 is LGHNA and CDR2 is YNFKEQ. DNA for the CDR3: TGTGCCAGCAGCCAAGGGGAAGGACTAGCGGGGGTTGAGCAGTTCTTC. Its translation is CASSQGEGLAGVEQFF.

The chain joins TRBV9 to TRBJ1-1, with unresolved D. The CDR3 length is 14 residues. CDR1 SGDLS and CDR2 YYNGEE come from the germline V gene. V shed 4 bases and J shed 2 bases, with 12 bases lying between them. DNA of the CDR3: TGTGCCAGCAGCATTGAAGGAATAAACACTGAAGCTTTCTTT. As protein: CASSIEGINTEAFF.

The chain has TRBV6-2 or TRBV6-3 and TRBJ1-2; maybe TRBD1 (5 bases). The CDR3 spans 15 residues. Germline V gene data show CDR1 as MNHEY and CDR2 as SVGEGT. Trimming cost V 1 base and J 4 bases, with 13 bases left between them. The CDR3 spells CASSYLDTDPYGYTF. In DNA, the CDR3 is TGTGCCAGCAGTTACTTGGACACGGACCCCTATGGCTACACCTTC.

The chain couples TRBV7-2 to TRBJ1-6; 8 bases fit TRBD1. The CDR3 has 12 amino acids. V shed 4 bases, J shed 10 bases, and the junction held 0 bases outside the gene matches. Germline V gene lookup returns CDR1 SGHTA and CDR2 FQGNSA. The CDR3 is CASSWTGSPLHF. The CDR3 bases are TGTGCCAGCAGCTGGACAGGGTCACCCCTCCACTTT.

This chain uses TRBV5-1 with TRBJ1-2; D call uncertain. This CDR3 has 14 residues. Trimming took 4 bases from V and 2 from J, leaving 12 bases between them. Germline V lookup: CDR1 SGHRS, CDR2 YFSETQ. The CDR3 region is CASSRSEENYGYTF. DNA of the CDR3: TGCGCCAGCAGCCGTAGTGAAGAAAACTATGGCTACACCTTC. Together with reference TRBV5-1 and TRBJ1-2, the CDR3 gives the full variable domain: KAGVTQTPRYLIKTRGQQVTLSCSPISGHRSVSWYQQTPGQGLQFLFEYFSETQRNKGNFPGRFSGRQFSNSRSEMNVSTLELGDSALYLCASSRSEENYGYTFGSGTRLTVV.

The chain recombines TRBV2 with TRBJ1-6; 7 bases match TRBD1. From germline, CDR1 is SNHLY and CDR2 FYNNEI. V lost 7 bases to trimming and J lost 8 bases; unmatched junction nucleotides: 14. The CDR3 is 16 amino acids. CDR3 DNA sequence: TGTGCCAGCAAGGGGGCAGGGACTAGGGGTTATTCACCCCTCCACTTT. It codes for CASKGAGTRGYSPLHF.

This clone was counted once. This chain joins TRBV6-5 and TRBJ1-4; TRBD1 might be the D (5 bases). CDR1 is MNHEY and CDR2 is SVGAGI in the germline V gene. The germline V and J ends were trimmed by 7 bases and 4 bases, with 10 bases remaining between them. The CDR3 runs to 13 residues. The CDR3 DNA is TGTGCCAGCACAGGGCTATTTAATGAAAAACTGTTTTTT. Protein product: CASTGLFNEKLFF.

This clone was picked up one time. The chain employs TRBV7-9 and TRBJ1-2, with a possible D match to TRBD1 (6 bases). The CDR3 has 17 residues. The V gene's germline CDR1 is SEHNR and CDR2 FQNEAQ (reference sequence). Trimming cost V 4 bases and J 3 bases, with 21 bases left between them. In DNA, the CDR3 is TGTGCCAGCAGCTCGTCGCCGGCGGGGGGCATCGACTATGGCTACACCTTC. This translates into CASSSSPAGGIDYGYTF.

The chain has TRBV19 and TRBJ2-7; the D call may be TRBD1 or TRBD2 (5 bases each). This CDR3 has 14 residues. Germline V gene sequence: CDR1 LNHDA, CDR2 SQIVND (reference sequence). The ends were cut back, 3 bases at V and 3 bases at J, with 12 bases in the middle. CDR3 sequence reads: CASSMGPGDYEQYF. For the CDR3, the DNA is TGTGCCAGTAGTATGGGACCTGGAGACTACGAGCAGTACTTC.

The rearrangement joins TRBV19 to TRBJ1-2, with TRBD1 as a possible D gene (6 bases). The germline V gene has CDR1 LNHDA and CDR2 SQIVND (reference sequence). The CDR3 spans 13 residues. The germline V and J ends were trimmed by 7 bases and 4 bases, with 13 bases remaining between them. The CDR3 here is CASTLTGSYGYTF. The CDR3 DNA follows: TGTGCCAGTACCCTGACAGGCTCCTATGGCTACACCTTC.

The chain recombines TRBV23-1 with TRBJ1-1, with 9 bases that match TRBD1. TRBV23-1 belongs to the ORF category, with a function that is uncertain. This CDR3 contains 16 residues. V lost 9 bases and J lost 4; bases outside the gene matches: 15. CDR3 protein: CASPQGAFGDSTEAFF. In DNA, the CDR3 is TGCGCCAGTCCACAGGGGGCGTTTGGTGACAGCACTGAAGCTTTCTTT.

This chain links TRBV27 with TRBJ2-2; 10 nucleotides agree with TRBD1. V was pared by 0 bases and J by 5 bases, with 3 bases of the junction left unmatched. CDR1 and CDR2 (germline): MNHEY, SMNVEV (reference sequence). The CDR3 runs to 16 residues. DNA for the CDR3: TGTGCCAGCAGTTTATCGGGGACAGGGGTTACCGGGGAGCTGTTTTTT. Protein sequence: CASSLSGTGVTGELFF.

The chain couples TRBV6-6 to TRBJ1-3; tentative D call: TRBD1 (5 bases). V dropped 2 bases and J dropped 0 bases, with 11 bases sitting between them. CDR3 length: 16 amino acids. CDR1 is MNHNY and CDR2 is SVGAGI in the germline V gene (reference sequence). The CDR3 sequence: CASSYVQGSSGNTIYF. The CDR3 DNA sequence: TGTGCCAGCAGTTACGTTCAGGGATCCTCTGGAAACACCATATATTTT.

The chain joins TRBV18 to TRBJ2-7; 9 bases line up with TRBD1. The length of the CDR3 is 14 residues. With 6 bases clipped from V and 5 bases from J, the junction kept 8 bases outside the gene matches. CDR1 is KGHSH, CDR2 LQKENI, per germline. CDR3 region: CASSDGTGWDEQYF. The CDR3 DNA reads TGTGCCAGCTCGGATGGGACAGGGTGGGACGAGCAGTACTTC.

The CDR3 DNA reads TGCGCCAGCAACGAGGAGGGTAGATTACCTGAAGCTTTCTTT. Translated: CASNEEGRLPEAFF. This chain links TRBV10-2 with TRBJ1-1; D remains unclear. Trimming pared 7 bases from V and 6 bases from J, leaving 18 bases between. CDR1 and CDR2 from the germline V gene are WSHSY and SAAADI. The CDR3 is 14 residues long.

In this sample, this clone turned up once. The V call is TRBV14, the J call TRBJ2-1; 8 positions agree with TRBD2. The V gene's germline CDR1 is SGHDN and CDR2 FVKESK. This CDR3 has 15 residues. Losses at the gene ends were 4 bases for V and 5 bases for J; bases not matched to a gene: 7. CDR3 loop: CASSRDATSDNEQFF. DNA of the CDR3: TGTGCCAGCAGCCGAGACGCGACTAGCGACAATGAGCAGTTCTTC.

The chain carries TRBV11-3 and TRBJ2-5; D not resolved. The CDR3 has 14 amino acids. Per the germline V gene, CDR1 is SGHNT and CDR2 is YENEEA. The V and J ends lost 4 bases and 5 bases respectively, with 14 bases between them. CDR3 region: CASSSEHNPETQYF. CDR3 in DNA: TGTGCCAGCAGCTCAGAACATAACCCGGAGACCCAGTACTTC.

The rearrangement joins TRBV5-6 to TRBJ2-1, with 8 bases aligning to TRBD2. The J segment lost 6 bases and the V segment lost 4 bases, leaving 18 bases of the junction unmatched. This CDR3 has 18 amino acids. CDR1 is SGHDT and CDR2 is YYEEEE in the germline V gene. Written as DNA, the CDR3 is TGTGCCAGCAGCCTGGCGGCCCGTCGGGCTAGCGGGCTCAATGAGCAGTTCTTC. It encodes CASSLAARRASGLNEQFF. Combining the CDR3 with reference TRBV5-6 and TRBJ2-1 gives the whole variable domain DAGVTQSPTHLIKTRGQQVTLRCSPKSGHDTVSWYQQALGQGPQFIFQYYEEEERQRGNFPDRFSGHQFPNYSSELNVNALLLGDSALYLCASSLAARRASGLNEQFFGPGTRLTVL.